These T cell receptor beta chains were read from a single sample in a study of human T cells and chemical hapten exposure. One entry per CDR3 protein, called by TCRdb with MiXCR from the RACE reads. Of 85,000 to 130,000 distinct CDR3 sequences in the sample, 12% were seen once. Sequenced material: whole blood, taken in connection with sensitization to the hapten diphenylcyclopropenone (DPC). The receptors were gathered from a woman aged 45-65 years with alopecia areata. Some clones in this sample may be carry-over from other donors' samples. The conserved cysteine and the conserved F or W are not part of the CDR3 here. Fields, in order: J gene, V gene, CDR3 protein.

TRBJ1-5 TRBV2 ASSEGFQPQH
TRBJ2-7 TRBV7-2 ASSPTSYYEQY
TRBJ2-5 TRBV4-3 ASSQDLYSGQETQY
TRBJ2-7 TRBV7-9 ASSRDGQATYEQY
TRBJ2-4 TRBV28 ASTTQSGDIQY
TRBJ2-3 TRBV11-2 ASSLMSGRGTDTQY
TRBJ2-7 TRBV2 ASSEASGAYYEQY
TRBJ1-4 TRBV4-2 ASSQGWEGDEKLF
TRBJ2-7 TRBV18 ASSPPGQTYEQY
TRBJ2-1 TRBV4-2 ASSRASGRKDDEQF
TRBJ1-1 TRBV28 ASSLQGDTEAF
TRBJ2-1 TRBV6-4 ASSDSTQRGGRGGEQF
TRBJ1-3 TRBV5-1 ASSSTDSGNTIY
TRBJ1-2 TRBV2 ATTGGVGYGYT